A single sample is the source of the 29 T cell receptor beta chains below, sequenced in a study of blood T cell repertoires in COVID-19. The protocol was immunoSEQ multiplex PCR, while the TCRdb copy is restricted to in-frame clones and leaves out a portion. The table has 140,000 or so clones, about 90% seen once; the top ten hold approximately 10%. What was sequenced was peripheral blood. Receptors were obtained from a man aged 60-69 years with active or convalescent COVID-19.

This rearrangement joins TRBV4-1 to TRBJ2-3, with 10 bases matching TRBD1. The CDR3 runs 15 residues. Trimming removed 6 bases from V and 3 bases from J; junction bases left unmatched: 6. Germline V gives CDR1 MGHRA, CDR2 YSYEKL. CDR3: CASRGQGIGTDTQYF. CDR3 DNA sequence: TGCGCCAGCAGGGGACAGGGGATTGGTACAGATACGCAGTATTTT.

The chain recombines TRBV5-1 with TRBJ2-1; D gene uncertain. The V gene lost 0 bases and the J gene lost 7 bases, with 11 bases spanning the gap. This CDR3 is built from 14 residues. Per germline, CDR1 SGHRS and CDR2 YFSETQ. CDR3 DNA sequence: TGCGCCAGCAGCTTGGGGGCGACGCAGAATGAGCAGTTCTTC. The encoded protein is CASSLGATQNEQFF.

The V gene is TRBV11-2, the J gene TRBJ1-6, with TRBD1 as a possible D gene (5 bases). Trimming cost V 0 bases and J 9 bases, with 15 bases left between them. Germline CDR1 is SGHAT and CDR2 is FQNNGV. CDR3 length equals 16 residues. CDR3 loop: CASSLDLGREGSPLHF. The CDR3 DNA is TGTGCCAGCAGCTTAGATCTGGGCAGGGAAGGTTCACCCCTCCACTTT.

Here the CDR3 DNA reads TGTGCTAGTGGCCCCGGACAGGGAGCGAACACTGAAGCTTTCTTT. Translating gives CASGPGQGANTEAFF. The chain combines TRBV12-5 with TRBJ1-1, with TRBD1 identical over 8 bases. The CDR3 runs to 15 residues. Germline loops: CDR1 LGHNT, CDR2 FRNRAP. J was trimmed by 1 base and V by 6 bases; bases with no gene match: 7.

The chain employs TRBV5-5 and TRBJ2-5; 12 bases align to TRBD2. Germline V gives CDR1 SGHKS, CDR2 YYEKEE (reference sequence). This CDR3 has 17 residues. V was pared by 1 base and J by 1 base, with 5 bases of the junction left unmatched. The CDR3 reads CASSLTSGRYVQETQYF. Written as DNA, the CDR3 is TGTGCCAGCAGCTTGACTAGCGGGAGGTACGTCCAAGAGACCCAGTACTTC. The full variable domain, its missing parts supplied by reference TRBV5-5 and TRBJ2-5, is DAGVTQSPTHLIKTRGQQVTLRCSPISGHKSVSWYQQVLGQGPQFIFQYYEKEERGRGNFPDRFSARQFPNYSSELNVNALLLGDSALYLCASSLTSGRYVQETQYFGPGTRLLVL.

Regarding this clone: This same CDR3 is encoded by further DNA sequences in the sample. This chain uses TRBV18 with TRBJ1-1; 8 nucleotides line up with TRBD1. V was clipped by 3 bases and J by 1 base; unmatched bases: 4. There are 15 residues in the CDR3. CDR1 and CDR2 (germline): KGHSH, LQKENI. The CDR3: CASSPGTGQNTEAFF. In DNA form, the CDR3 reads TGTGCCAGCTCACCCGGGACAGGCCAGAACACTGAAGCTTTCTTT.

By its share, this clone is medium-sized. The V gene is TRBV19, the J gene TRBJ1-1, with TRBD1 as a possible D gene (6 bases). CDR1 is LNHDA and CDR2 is SQIVND in the germline V gene (reference sequence). With 4 bases removed from V and 3 bases from J, the gap between germline ends came to 15 bases. This CDR3 comprises 15 residues. The CDR3 protein is CASSKERRGDTEAFF. In DNA, the CDR3 is TGTGCCAGTAGTAAAGAACGCAGGGGCGACACTGAAGCTTTCTTT.

The chain has TRBV6-1 and TRBJ1-1; the D gene is possibly TRBD1 (5 bases). CDR3 length: 15 residues. V was shortened by 2 bases and J by 5 bases, with 15 bases between the two germline ends. Germline CDR1 is MNHNS and CDR2 is SASEGT. CDR3 coding DNA: TGTGCCAGCAGTGAAAGGATAGCAGGGAGGACTGAAGCTTTCTTT. Its protein is CASSERIAGRTEAFF.

The chain uses TRBV6-5 and TRBJ2-3, with D perhaps TRBD2 (6 bases). The germline CDR1 and CDR2 sequences are MNHEY and SVGAGI. This CDR3 contains 14 residues. V lost 7 bases to trimming and J lost 0 bases, with 11 bases between them. The CDR3 nucleotides are TGTGCCAGCACACCGGGAGTAAGCACAGATACGCAGTATTTT. Its protein is CASTPGVSTDTQYF.

V usage is TRBV4-2 and J usage is TRBJ2-7; D is possibly TRBD2 (5 bases). Germline-derived CDR1 and CDR2 are LGHNA and YNFKEQ. Trimming took 0 bases from V and 1 from J, leaving 16 bases between them. The CDR3 consists of 17 residues. The CDR3 bases are TGTGCCAGCAGCCAAGATCCGCACGGGGAAAGGTCCTACGAGCAGTACTTC. Amino acids: CASSQDPHGERSYEQYF.

This chain uses TRBV7-2 with TRBJ1-1; a weak D match, TRBD1 (6 bases). Trimming pared 5 bases from V and 1 base from J, leaving 14 bases between. The CDR3 has 15 amino acids. Germline V gene lookup returns CDR1 SGHTA and CDR2 FQGNSA. The CDR3 spells CASSHGGGPNTEAFF. CDR3 bases: TGTGCCAGCAGCCATGGGGGGGGGCCGAACACTGAAGCTTTCTTT.

V usage is TRBV5-4 and J usage is TRBJ2-7; 11 nucleotides match TRBD2. Germline V gene sequence: CDR1 SGHNT, CDR2 YYREEE (reference sequence). V shed 5 bases and J 2 bases; nucleotides not matched to a gene: 6. This CDR3 comprises 15 residues. The CDR3 coding sequence is TGTGCCAGCAGGCCTGGACTAGCGGGTACCTACGAGCAGTACTTC. As protein: CASRPGLAGTYEQYF.

This chain's CDR3 is CASSSLQAFSYEQYF. CDR3 in DNA: TGTGCCAGCAGTTCCCTCCAGGCATTTTCCTACGAGCAGTACTTC. The chain uses TRBV28 and TRBJ2-7; unclear D gene. CDR3 length equals 15 residues. The germline V and J ends were trimmed by 4 bases and 1 base, with 14 bases remaining between them. The germline V gene has CDR1 MDHEN and CDR2 SYDVKM.

The chain combines TRBV7-2 with TRBJ2-5; the D is unclear. The germline gives CDR1 SGHTA, CDR2 FQGNSA. Trimming took off 4 bases at V and 5 bases at J, with 20 bases between the two ends. The CDR3 contains 16 residues. CDR3 nucleotide sequence: TGTGCCAGCAGCTCTACAGAAGGCCACCTAAGGGAGACCCAGTACTTC. Translating it yields CASSSTEGHLRETQYF. The whole variable domain, remainder taken from reference TRBV7-2 and TRBJ2-5, is GAGVSQSPSNKVTEKGKDVELRCDPISGHTALYWYRQSLGQGLEFLIYFQGNSAPDKSGLPSDRFSAERTGGSVSTLTIQRTQQEDSAVYLCASSSTEGHLRETQYFGPGTRLLVL.

This chain uses TRBV3-1 (or the pseudogene TRBV3-2) with TRBJ2-7; TRBD2 is a possible D gene (7 bases). The CDR3 runs 15 residues. V lost 1 base and J 1 base, leaving 11 bases between the germline ends. Germline V CDR1 and CDR2: LGHDT, YNNKEL (reference sequence). The CDR3 is CASSQGGGGSYEQYF. Here the CDR3 DNA reads TGTGCCAGCAGCCAAGGGGGGGGCGGATCCTACGAGCAGTACTTC.

This chain uses TRBV7-3 with TRBJ1-1; the match to TRBD1 covers 10 bases. The germline V gene has CDR1 SGHTA and CDR2 FQGTGA. There are 15 residues in the CDR3. V was pared by 5 bases and J by 2 bases, with 5 bases of the junction left unmatched. In DNA, the CDR3 is TGTGCCAGCAGCGCCTGGACAGGGGGAAACACTGAAGCTTTCTTT. Translating gives CASSAWTGGNTEAFF.

The rearrangement links TRBV28 to TRBJ1-5; 10 bases are a match to TRBD1. Germline V CDR1 and CDR2: MDHEN, SYDVKM. The CDR3 is made up of 14 amino acids. V lost 6 bases, J lost 9 bases, and 8 bases stayed unmatched. The CDR3 here is CASSRQGALLPQHF. The DNA of the CDR3 is TGTGCCAGCAGCCGACAGGGGGCGCTTCTGCCCCAGCATTTT.

The chain joins TRBV27 to TRBJ1-2, with a weak D call TRBD1 (5 bases). Germline CDR1 and CDR2: MNHEY and SMNVEV (reference sequence). The CDR3 is made up of 14 amino acids. V was clipped by 6 bases and J by 0 bases, with 11 bases between them. CDR3 protein: CASSLRQPNYGYTF. As DNA, the CDR3 is TGTGCCAGCAGCCTTCGACAGCCTAACTATGGCTACACCTTC.

The gene calls are TRBV5-1 and TRBJ2-7; 7 bases map to TRBD2. CDR1 SGHRS and CDR2 YFSETQ come from the germline V gene. This CDR3 comprises 14 residues. Trimming at V came to 8 bases and at J to 3 bases, leaving 11 bases not matched to a gene. The CDR3 protein is CASTPASGDYEQYF. The CDR3 nucleotides are TGCGCCAGTACCCCGGCTAGCGGAGACTACGAGCAGTACTTC. Variable domain in full (rest from reference TRBV5-1 and TRBJ2-7): KAGVTQTPRYLIKTRGQQVTLSCSPISGHRSVSWYQQTPGQGLQFLFEYFSETQRNKGNFPGRFSGRQFSNSRSEMNVSTLELGDSALYLCASTPASGDYEQYFGPGTRLTVT.

The V and J genes are TRBV11-2 and TRBJ2-1; 9 nucleotides match TRBD1. Looked up from germline, CDR1 is SGHAT and CDR2 is FQNNGV. With 5 bases clipped from V and 6 bases from J, the junction kept 5 bases outside the gene matches. The length of the CDR3 is 14 residues. The CDR3 spells CASSPGQGLNEQFF. As DNA, the CDR3 is TGTGCCAGCAGCCCGGGACAGGGACTCAATGAGCAGTTCTTC.

As concerns this clone: At one boundary the junction diverges from the germline segment, which might be a read error. The J gene is TRBJ1-2, the V gene TRBV24-1; 9 nucleotides align to TRBD1. Germline V gene data show CDR1 as KGHDR and CDR2 as SFDVKD. This CDR3 has 11 residues. The CDR3 region has the DNA TGTGCCACCAGTGATTGGACAGGGGAATACTTC. Protein sequence: CATSDWTGEYF.

The rearrangement uses TRBV5-6 and TRBJ2-5, with 8 bases that match TRBD1. This CDR3 region has 14 residues. The V and J ends lost 0 bases and 5 bases, in that order; junction bases with no gene match: 3. Germline V CDR1 and CDR2: SGHDT, YYEEEE. The CDR3 spells CASSLGPGGETQYF. The CDR3 DNA is TGTGCCAGCAGCTTGGGTCCAGGGGGCGAGACCCAGTACTTC.

The rearrangement uses TRBV7-6 and TRBJ1-2; TRBD1 aligns across 9 bases. With V trimmed by 5 bases and J by 7 bases, 8 bases remained unmatched. Looked up from germline, CDR1 is SGHVS and CDR2 is FNYEAQ. The CDR3 runs 14 residues. DNA for the CDR3: TGTGCCAGCAGCCGGGGGGGACAGGGATCTGGCTACACCTTC. Amino acids: CASSRGGQGSGYTF.

This clone was counted once. The chain recombines TRBV6-2 or TRBV6-3 with TRBJ2-7, with TRBD2 as a possible D gene (9 bases). Trimming removed 6 bases at V and 0 bases at J, with 30 bases between. Germline CDR1 and CDR2: MNHEY and SVGEGT. CDR3 length: 20 amino acids. CDR3 amino acids: CASSRTGKGSGSSHSYEQYF. CDR3 bases: TGTGCCAGCAGCAGGACAGGGAAGGGTAGCGGGAGCTCCCACTCCTACGAGCAGTACTTC.

The V gene is TRBV5-6, the J gene TRBJ2-1, with a weak D call TRBD1 (5 bases). Trimming cost V 4 bases and J 8 bases, with 16 bases left between them. The CDR3 contains 14 residues. CDR1 is SGHDT, CDR2 YYEEEE, per germline. CDR3 region: CASSGAGRADEQFF. DNA of the CDR3: TGTGCCAGCAGCGGAGCTGGCAGGGCCGATGAGCAGTTCTTC. The whole variable domain, filled in from reference TRBV5-6 and TRBJ2-1, reads DAGVTQSPTHLIKTRGQQVTLRCSPKSGHDTVSWYQQALGQGPQFIFQYYEEEERQRGNFPDRFSGHQFPNYSSELNVNALLLGDSALYLCASSGAGRADEQFFGPGTRLTVL.

CDR3 sequence reads: CASSSDRVSPLHF. Here the CDR3 DNA reads TGTGCCAGCAGTTCTGACAGGGTCTCACCCCTCCACTTT. The rearrangement uses TRBV6-5 and TRBJ1-6, with 7 bases matching TRBD1. Trimming cost V 4 bases and J 10 bases; bases outside gene matches: 4. The germline V gene encodes CDR1 MNHEY and CDR2 SVGAGI. This CDR3 has 13 residues.

J is TRBJ2-1 and V is TRBV4-1; TRBD2 aligns across 12 bases. CDR3 length: 18 amino acids. Trimming at V came to 0 bases and at J to 7 bases, leaving 10 bases not matched to a gene. CDR1 is MGHRA, CDR2 YSYEKL, per germline. The CDR3 reads CASSQDRETSGRSNEQFF. Written as DNA, the CDR3 is TGCGCCAGCAGCCAAGATAGGGAGACTAGCGGGAGATCGAATGAGCAGTTCTTC.

V usage is TRBV4-3 and J usage is TRBJ1-5; D gene unclear. V lost 0 bases to trimming and J lost 4 bases, with 7 bases between them. The CDR3 consists of 14 residues. Germline CDR1 LGHNA, CDR2 YSLEER. The CDR3 region has the DNA TGCGCCAGCAGCCAAGAACGGTGGAATCAGCCCCAGCATTTT. It encodes CASSQERWNQPQHF.

This chain uses TRBV19 with TRBJ1-1; D unclear. This CDR3 spans 15 amino acids. Deletions cut 2 bases from V and 0 bases from J, with 10 bases between. Germline V CDR1 and CDR2: LNHDA, SQIVND (reference sequence). This CDR3 reads CASSISQAMNTEAFF. CDR3 DNA sequence: TGTGCCAGTAGTATAAGCCAGGCCATGAACACTGAAGCTTTCTTT.